This T cell receptor (beta chain) was retrieved from a study of response to subunit inactivated influenza vaccine. Study observations and caveats: It was the authors' suggestion that each seasonal influenza vaccination recruits few new T cells.

For this clonotype: Antigen specificity is unknown.

MiXCR was run by TCRdb on the RT-PCR reads, yielding one entry per CDR3 protein. The repertoire holds about 500,000 distinct CDR3 sequences, more than 15% seen once, with less than 4% in the top ten. CDR3 size: 20 residues. Trimming took 0 bases from V and 1 from J; bases not matched to a gene: 15. CDR1 is MGHRA and CDR2 is YSYEKL in the germline V gene. Source: CD4+ T cells sorted from PBMCs, taken around 2 years after vaccination. This chain connects TRBV4-1 to TRBJ2-4, with 7 positions matching TRBD2. The sequence was collected from a man aged 45-69 years who received an inactivated influenza vaccine. DNA of the CDR3: TGCGCCAGCAGCCAAGATTACGGCCTACGGACTAGATCTGCCAAAAACATTCAGTACTTC. It is translated as CASSQDYGLRTRSAKNIQYF.